This T cell receptor beta chain comes out of a study of blood T cells in healthy people across ages. Total RNA, at least 6 micrograms per sample, came from PBMCs. Germline V gives CDR1 SGHRS, CDR2 YFSETQ. The CDR3 totals 15 residues. The V end was cut by 5 bases, the J end by 8 bases, with 20 bases between. Primed by a sample-barcoded 5' primer and a J-beta primer mix, a second PCR proceeded for 7 to 11 cycles. TCRdb called the 5' RACE reads again in MiXCR, with one record for every CDR3 protein. This table holds under 1 million distinct CDR3 sequences, roughly 44% found once. Notes on the study in general: Estimates drawn from one million T cells were deemed to understate diversity.

A note on this clonotype: No antigen is known for it.

The rearrangement joins TRBV5-1 to TRBJ1-5; D ambiguous. The receptor was derived from a man in his sixties in good health. The specimen sequenced was blood. The CDR3 loop is CASSRTPGSIEPQHF. Here the CDR3 DNA reads TGCGCCAGCAGTAGGACGCCGGGGAGCATCGAGCCCCAGCATTTT.